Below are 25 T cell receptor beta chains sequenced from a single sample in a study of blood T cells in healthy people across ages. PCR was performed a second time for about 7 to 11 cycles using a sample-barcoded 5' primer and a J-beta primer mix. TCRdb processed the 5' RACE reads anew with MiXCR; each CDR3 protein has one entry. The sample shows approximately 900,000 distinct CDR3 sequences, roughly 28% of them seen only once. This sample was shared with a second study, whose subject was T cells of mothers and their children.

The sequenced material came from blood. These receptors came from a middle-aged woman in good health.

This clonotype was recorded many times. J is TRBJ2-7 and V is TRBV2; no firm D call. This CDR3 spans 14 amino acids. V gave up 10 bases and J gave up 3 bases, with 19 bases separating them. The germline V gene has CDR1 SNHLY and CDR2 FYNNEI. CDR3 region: CATRSLAEYYEQYF. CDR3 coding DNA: TGTGCCACCCGGTCCCTGGCGGAGTACTACGAGCAGTACTTC.

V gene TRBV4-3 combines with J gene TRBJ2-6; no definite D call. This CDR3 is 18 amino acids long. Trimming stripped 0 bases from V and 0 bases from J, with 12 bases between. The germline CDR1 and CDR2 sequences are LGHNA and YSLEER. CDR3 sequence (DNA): TGCGCCAGCAGCCAAGATGTCGCAGATTTCTCTGGGGCCAACGTCCTGACTTTC. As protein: CASSQDVADFSGANVLTF.

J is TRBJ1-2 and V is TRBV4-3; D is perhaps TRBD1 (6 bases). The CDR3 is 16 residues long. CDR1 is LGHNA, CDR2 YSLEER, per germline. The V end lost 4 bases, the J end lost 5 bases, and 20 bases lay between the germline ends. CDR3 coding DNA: TGCGCCAGCAGCCCAGGGGAGGACGGAAGAGAATATGGCTACACCTTC. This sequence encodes CASSPGEDGREYGYTF.

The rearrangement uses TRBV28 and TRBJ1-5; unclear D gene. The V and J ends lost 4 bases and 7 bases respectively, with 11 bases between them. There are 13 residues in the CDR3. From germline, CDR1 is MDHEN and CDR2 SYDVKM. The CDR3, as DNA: TGTGCCAGCAGTTCCCGCCTTACGCAGCCCCAGCATTTT. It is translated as CASSSRLTQPQHF.

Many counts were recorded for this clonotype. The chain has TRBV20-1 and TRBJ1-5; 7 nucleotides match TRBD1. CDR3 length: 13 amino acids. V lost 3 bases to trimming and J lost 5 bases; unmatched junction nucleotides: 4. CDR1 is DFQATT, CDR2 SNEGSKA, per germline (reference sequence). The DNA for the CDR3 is TGCAGTGCTAGTGGGACAGCCGATCAGCCCCAGCATTTT. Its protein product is CSASGTADQPQHF.

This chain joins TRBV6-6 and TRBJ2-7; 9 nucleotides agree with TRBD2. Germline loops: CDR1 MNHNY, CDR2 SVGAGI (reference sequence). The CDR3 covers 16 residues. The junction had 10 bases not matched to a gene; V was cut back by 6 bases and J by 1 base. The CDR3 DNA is TGTGCCAGCAGGGGTCCAGGAGCGGGGGGTTCCTACGAGCAGTACTTC. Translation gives CASRGPGAGGSYEQYF.

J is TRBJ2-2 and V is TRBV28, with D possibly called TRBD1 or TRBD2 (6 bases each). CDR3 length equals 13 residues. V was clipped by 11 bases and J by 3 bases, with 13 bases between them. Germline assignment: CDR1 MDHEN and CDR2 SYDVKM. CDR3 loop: CAAYRDYTGELFF. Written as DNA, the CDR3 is TGTGCCGCATACAGGGACTACACCGGGGAGCTGTTTTTT.

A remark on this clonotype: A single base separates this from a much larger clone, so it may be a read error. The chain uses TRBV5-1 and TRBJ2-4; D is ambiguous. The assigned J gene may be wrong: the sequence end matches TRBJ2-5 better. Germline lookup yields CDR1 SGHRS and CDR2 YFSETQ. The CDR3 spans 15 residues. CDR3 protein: CASGLAIGAPETQYF. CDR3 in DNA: TGCGCCAGCGGCTTGGCCATAGGAGCTCCAGAGACCCAGTACTTC.

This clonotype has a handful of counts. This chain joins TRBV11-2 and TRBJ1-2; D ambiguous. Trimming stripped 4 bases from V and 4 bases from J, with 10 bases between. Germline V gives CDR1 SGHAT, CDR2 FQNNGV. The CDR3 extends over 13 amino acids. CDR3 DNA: TGTGCCAGCAGCTCCACAGACGGCTATGGCTACACCTTC. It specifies CASSSTDGYGYTF. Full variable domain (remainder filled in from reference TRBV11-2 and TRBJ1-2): EAGVAQSPRYKIIEKRQSVAFWCNPISGHATLYWYQQILGQGPKLLIQFQNNGVVDDSQLPKDRFSAERLKGVDSTLKIQPAKLEDSAVYLCASSSTDGYGYTFGSGTRLTVV.

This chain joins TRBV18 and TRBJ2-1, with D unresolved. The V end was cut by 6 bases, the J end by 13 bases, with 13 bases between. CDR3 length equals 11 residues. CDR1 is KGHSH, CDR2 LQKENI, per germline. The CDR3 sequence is CASSNQETQFF. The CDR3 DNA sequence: TGTGCCAGCTCTAACCAAGAGACCCAGTTCTTC.

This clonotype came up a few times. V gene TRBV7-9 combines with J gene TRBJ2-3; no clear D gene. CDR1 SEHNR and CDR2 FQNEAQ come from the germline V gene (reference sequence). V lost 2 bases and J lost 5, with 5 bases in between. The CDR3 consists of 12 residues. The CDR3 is CASSLTEDTQYF. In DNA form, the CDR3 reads TGTGCCAGCAGCTTAACGGAAGATACGCAGTATTTT.

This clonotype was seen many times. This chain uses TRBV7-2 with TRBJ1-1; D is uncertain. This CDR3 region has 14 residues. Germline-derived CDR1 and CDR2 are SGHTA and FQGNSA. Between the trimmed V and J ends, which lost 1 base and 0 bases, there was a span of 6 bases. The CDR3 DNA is TGTGCCAGCAGCTTAGTGGCGGTGAACACTGAAGCTTTCTTT. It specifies CASSLVAVNTEAFF.

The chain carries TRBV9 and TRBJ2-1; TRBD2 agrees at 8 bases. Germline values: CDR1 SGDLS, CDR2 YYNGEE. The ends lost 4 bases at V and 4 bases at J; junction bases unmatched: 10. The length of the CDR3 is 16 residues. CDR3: CASSLVTGGEYNEQFF. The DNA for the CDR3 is TGTGCCAGCAGCCTCGTAACCGGGGGGGAGTACAATGAGCAGTTCTTC.

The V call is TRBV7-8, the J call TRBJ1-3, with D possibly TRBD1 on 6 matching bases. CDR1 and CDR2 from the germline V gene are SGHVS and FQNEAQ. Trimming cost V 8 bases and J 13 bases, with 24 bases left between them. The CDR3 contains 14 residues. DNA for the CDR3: TGTGCCAGCCGTCAGTCCGCGGGTAGACAGGCGATATATTTT. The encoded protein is CASRQSAGRQAIYF.

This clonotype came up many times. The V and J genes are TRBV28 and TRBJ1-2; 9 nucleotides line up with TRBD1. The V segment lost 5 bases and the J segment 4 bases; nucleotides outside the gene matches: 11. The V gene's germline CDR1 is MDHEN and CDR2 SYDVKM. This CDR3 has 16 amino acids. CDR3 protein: CASSPSRRDRVYGYTF. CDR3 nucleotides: TGTGCCAGCAGTCCATCCCGCCGGGACAGGGTCTATGGCTACACCTTC.

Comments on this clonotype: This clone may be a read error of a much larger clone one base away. The CDR3 sequence is CSAPPGGGGQETQDF. The CDR3 DNA sequence: TGCAGTGCTCCGCCCGGCGGGGGAGGACAAGAGACCCAGGACTTC. The chain links TRBV20-1 to TRBJ2-5, with 7 nucleotides matching TRBD2. The CDR3 is 15 residues long. From germline, CDR1 is DFQATT and CDR2 SNEGSKA (reference sequence).

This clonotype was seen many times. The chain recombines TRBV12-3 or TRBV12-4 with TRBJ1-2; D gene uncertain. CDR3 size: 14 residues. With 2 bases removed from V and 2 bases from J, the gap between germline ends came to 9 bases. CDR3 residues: CASSLSLGNYGYTF. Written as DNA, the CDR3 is TGTGCCAGCAGTTTAAGTCTCGGGAACTATGGCTACACCTTC.

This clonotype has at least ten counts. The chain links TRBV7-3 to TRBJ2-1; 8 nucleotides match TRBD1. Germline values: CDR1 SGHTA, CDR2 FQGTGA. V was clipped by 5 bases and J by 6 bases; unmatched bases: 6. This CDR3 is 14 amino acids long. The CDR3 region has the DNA TGTGCCAGCAGCCCGGGACAGGCGGGCAATGAGCAGTTCTTC. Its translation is CASSPGQAGNEQFF.

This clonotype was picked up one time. DNA of the CDR3: TGTGCCACCAGCAGAGACGGGAGCCCTCTCGAGCAGTACTTC. Translating gives CATSRDGSPLEQYF. The chain recombines TRBV15 with TRBJ2-7; D possibly corresponds to TRBD2 (6 bases). The CDR3 length is 14 residues. Germline loops: CDR1 LNHNV, CDR2 YYDKDF (reference sequence). Trimming pared 0 bases from V and 6 bases from J, leaving 12 bases between.

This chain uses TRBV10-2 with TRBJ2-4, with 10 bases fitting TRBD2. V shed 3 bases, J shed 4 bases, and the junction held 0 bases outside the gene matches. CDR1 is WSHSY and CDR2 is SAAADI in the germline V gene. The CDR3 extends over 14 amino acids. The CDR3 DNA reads TGCGCCAGCAGTGAAGCGGGGGGGAAAAACATTCAGTACTTC. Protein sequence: CASSEAGGKNIQYF.

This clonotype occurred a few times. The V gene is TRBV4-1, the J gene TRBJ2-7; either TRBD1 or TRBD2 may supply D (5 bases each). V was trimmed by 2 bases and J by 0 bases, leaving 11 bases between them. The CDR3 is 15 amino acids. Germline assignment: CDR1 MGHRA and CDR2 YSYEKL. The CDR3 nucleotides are TGCGCCAGCAGCCAACCAGAGGGGAGCTCCTACGAGCAGTACTTC. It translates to CASSQPEGSSYEQYF.

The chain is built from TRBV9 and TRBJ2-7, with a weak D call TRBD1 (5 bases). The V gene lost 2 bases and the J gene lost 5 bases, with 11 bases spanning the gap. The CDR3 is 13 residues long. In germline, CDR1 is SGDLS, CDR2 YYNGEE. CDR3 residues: CASSVAGIDEQYF. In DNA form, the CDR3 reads TGTGCCAGCAGCGTGGCAGGGATCGACGAGCAGTACTTC.

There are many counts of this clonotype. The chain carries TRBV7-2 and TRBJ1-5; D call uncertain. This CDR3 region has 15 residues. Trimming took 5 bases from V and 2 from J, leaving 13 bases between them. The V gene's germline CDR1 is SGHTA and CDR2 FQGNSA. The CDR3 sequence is CASSTAPGGNQPQHF. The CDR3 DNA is TGTGCCAGCAGCACCGCGCCCGGGGGCAATCAGCCCCAGCATTTT.

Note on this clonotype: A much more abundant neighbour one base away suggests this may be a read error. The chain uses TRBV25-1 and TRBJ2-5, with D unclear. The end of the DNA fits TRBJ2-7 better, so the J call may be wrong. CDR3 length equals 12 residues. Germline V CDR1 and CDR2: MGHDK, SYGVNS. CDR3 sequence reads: CASSEGLCEQYF. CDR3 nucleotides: TGTGCCAGCAGTGAAGGGCTCTGCGAGCAGTACTTC.

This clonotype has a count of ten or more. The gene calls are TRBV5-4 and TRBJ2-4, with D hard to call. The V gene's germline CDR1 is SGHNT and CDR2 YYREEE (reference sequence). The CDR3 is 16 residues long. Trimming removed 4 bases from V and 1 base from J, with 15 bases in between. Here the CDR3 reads CASSPGGILAKNIQYF. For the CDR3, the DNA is TGTGCCAGCAGCCCCGGTGGGATCCTCGCCAAAAACATTCAGTACTTC.